This T cell receptor (beta chain) originates from a study of cytomegalovirus exposure and HLA in healthy donors. Study conclusions and caveats: Sequencing had likely introduced a cluster of highly shared sequence variants as an artifact. Sequences of the TCR beta chain were said to predict the HLA-A and HLA-B alleles of most subjects accurately. Presence/absence analyses supposed approximately even sequencing depth among donors.

The PCR employed 60 Vbeta primers together with 13 Jbeta primers. Produced via immunoSEQ multiplex PCR; TCRdb's table is partial and in-frame only. The sample consists of tens of thousands of clones, around 76% of them appearing once. Turning to this clone: Its antigen is unidentified.

The germline V and J ends were trimmed by 7 bases and 4 bases, with 18 bases remaining between them. The CDR3 spans 15 residues. The germline CDR1 and CDR2 sequences are MGHRA and YSYEKL. The sequencing sample was made of PBMCs. The V and J genes are TRBV4-1 and TRBJ2-3; D perhaps matches TRBD2 (5 bases). This clonotype was obtained from a male donor in good health and CMV-seropositive. This chain's CDR3 is CASTDYPSFSDTQYF. The CDR3 nucleotides read TGCGCCAGCACCGACTACCCCTCTTTCTCAGATACGCAGTATTTT.